The 19 T cell receptor beta chains below come from one sample, sequenced in a study of vaccination effects on CD4 cells after COVID-19. With the ViraFEST assay, the study expanded antigen-specific CD4+ T cells using viral peptide pools, then sequenced them. The culture ran for roughly ten days before CD4+ T cells were isolated. All study participants received two doses of BNT162b2 or mRNA-1273 vaccine. These receptors have no identified antigens. Libraries were prepared by immunoSEQ multiplex PCR; TCRdb keeps only in-frame clonotypes and omits some of them. The data show roughly 56,000 clones, with roughly 73% seen just once and around 1.2% held by the top ten. The sample here was CD4+ T cells from PBMCs cultured with HCoV-229E spike peptides, taken after COVID-19 vaccination. These receptors originate from a human donor who received a COVID-19 vaccine.

V and J are TRBV12-3 or TRBV12-4 and TRBJ1-1; 10 bases line up with TRBD1. V lost 5 bases, J lost 11 bases, and 2 bases stayed unmatched. There are 11 residues in the CDR3. The CDR3 here is CASSRTGGAFF. CDR3 DNA: TGTGCCAGCAGTCGGACAGGGGGGGCTTTCTTT.

The chain links TRBV5-1 to TRBJ1-2; 7 positions match TRBD1. The trim removed 2 bases at V and 3 bases at J, leaving 7 bases unmatched. The CDR3 has 15 amino acids. CDR1 and CDR2 from the germline V gene are SGHRS and YFSETQ. The CDR3 bases are TGCGCCAGCAGCTTCCGACAGGGTGGCTACTATGGCTACACCTTC. This codes for CASSFRQGGYYGYTF.

The chain couples TRBV2 to TRBJ1-6; TRBD1 is a possible D gene (6 bases). CDR1 is SNHLY and CDR2 is FYNNEI in the germline V gene. The V and J ends lost 2 bases and 8 bases respectively, with 13 bases between them. The CDR3 is 15 residues long. The chain's CDR3 is CASSEIGRGDSPLHF. For the CDR3, the DNA is TGTGCCAGCAGTGAAATCGGCAGGGGTGATTCACCCCTCCACTTT.

The chain combines TRBV19 with TRBJ2-1; the D gene is possibly TRBD2 (5 bases). Trimming removed 0 bases from V and 6 bases from J, with 15 bases in between. The CDR3 length is 16 residues. Germline assignment: CDR1 LNHDA and CDR2 SQIVND (reference sequence). The CDR3 bases are TGTGCCAGTAGTATAGACCGGACTGTTACCCGCAATGAGCAGTTCTTC. Translating it yields CASSIDRTVTRNEQFF.

The rearrangement uses TRBV6-2 or TRBV6-3 and TRBJ1-5, with 8 bases identical to TRBD1. The ends lost 2 bases at V and 6 bases at J; junction bases unmatched: 6. The CDR3 runs 15 residues. CDR1 is MNHEY, CDR2 SVGEGT, per germline. The CDR3 DNA sequence: TGTGCCAGCAGTTACAACGGCAGGGGGCCTCAGCCCCAGCATTTT. Protein sequence: CASSYNGRGPQPQHF.

The V and J genes are TRBV7-2 and TRBJ1-6; 7 nucleotides line up with TRBD1. The CDR3 is 15 residues long. With 1 base clipped from V and 6 bases from J, the junction kept 3 bases outside the gene matches. From germline, CDR1 is SGHTA and CDR2 FQGNSA. CDR3 region: CASSLGGQANSPLHF. The CDR3 coding sequence is TGTGCCAGCAGCTTAGGTGGACAGGCTAATTCACCCCTCCACTTT.

The chain couples TRBV7-9 to TRBJ1-6; D is ambiguous. Germline V CDR1 and CDR2: SEHNR, FQNEAQ (reference sequence). V lost 5 bases to trimming and J lost 9 bases, with 17 bases between them. The CDR3 length is 15 residues. The CDR3 here is CASSPGGYESSPLHF. The DNA of the CDR3 is TGTGCCAGCAGCCCCGGAGGTTATGAAAGTTCACCCCTCCACTTT.

The rearrangement uses TRBV11-1 and TRBJ2-5; 8 bases line up with TRBD2. The V gene's germline CDR1 is SGHAT and CDR2 FQDESV (reference sequence). With V trimmed by 5 bases and J by 5 bases, 7 bases remained unmatched. The CDR3 runs 14 residues. The CDR3 loop reads CASSTGGARETQYF. CDR3 sequence (DNA): TGTGCCAGCAGCACCGGGGGGGCGCGGGAGACCCAGTACTTC.

This clone was found once. The genes are TRBV3-1 (or the pseudogene TRBV3-2) and TRBJ1-6, with a possible D match to TRBD1 (5 bases). The germline V gene encodes CDR1 LGHDT and CDR2 YNNKEL (reference sequence). This CDR3 is 16 amino acids long. Trimming shortened V by 7 bases and J by 14 bases, and 27 bases separated the two germline ends. In DNA form, the CDR3 reads TGTGCCAGCAACCCAAGAGGGGATAGGACGGGTTGCACCCTCCACTTT. Its protein is CASNPRGDRTGCTLHF.

The chain joins TRBV2 to TRBJ2-5; 10 bases are a match to TRBD2. With V trimmed by 4 bases and J by 5 bases, 7 bases remained unmatched. Germline CDR1 is SNHLY and CDR2 is FYNNEI. The CDR3 spans 15 residues. The CDR3 loop reads CASSGGLASLETQYF. CDR3 nucleotide sequence: TGTGCCAGCAGTGGGGGACTAGCGAGCTTGGAGACCCAGTACTTC.

The CDR3: CASRSVVSIISPLHF. CDR3 coding DNA: TGTGCCAGCAGATCTGTGGTTTCGATAATTTCACCCCTCCACTTT. The chain couples TRBV2 to TRBJ1-6; D unclear. The CDR3 covers 15 residues. CDR1 and CDR2 (germline): SNHLY, FYNNEI. Trimming pared 6 bases from V and 9 bases from J, leaving 18 bases between.

V is TRBV24-1 and J is TRBJ2-7, with 9 bases aligning to TRBD1. With 4 bases clipped from V and 7 bases from J, the junction kept 13 bases outside the gene matches. Germline CDR1 is KGHDR and CDR2 is SFDVKD. The CDR3 is 16 amino acids. CDR3 nucleotide sequence: TGTGCCACCAGTGAGAAGGGACAGGGCCCAACCGGTGAGCAGTACGTC. It translates to CATSEKGQGPTGEQYV.

CDR3 in DNA: TGCGGAAGTATTGGGACAGGGAGGGAAAAACTGTTTTTT. Its translation is CGSIGTGREKLFF. The rearrangement uses TRBV29-1 and TRBJ1-4; 9 bases are a match to TRBD1. The CDR3 totals 13 residues. Looked up from germline, CDR1 is SQVTM and CDR2 is ANQGSEA.

This chain connects TRBV18 to TRBJ2-5; tentatively, D is TRBD1 (6 bases). V was shortened by 2 bases and J by 3 bases, with 10 bases between the two germline ends. CDR3 length equals 14 residues. Germline-derived CDR1 and CDR2 are KGHSH and LQKENI. The CDR3 DNA sequence: TGTGCCAGCTCACCATTACAGGGTAAAGAGACCCAGTACTTC. Its protein is CASSPLQGKETQYF.

V is TRBV9 and J is TRBJ2-3; 8 bases align to TRBD2. V lost 0 bases to trimming and J lost 2 bases; unmatched junction nucleotides: 8. In germline, CDR1 is SGDLS, CDR2 YYNGEE. The CDR3 totals 17 residues. CDR3 DNA: TGTGCCAGCAGCGTAGGGGGGAGTAGCGGGGCCACAGATACGCAGTATTTT. As protein: CASSVGGSSGATDTQYF.

V is TRBV5-1 and J is TRBJ1-4, with D unclear. Germline CDR1 reads SGHRS; CDR2 reads YFSETQ. The CDR3 loop spans 15 amino acids. V lost 1 base and J 8 bases, leaving 15 bases between the germline ends. The CDR3 spells CASSLIGPQGEKLFF. The CDR3 DNA reads as TGCGCCAGCAGCTTGATCGGGCCTCAAGGGGAAAAACTGTTTTTT.

This clone has only one observation. The V call is TRBV4-2, the J call TRBJ1-4; a weak D match, TRBD1 (6 bases). Germline CDR1 and CDR2: LGHNA and YNFKEQ. The CDR3 loop spans 16 amino acids. The ends were cut back, 0 bases at V and 7 bases at J, with 15 bases in the middle. In DNA, the CDR3 is TGTGCCAGCAGCCAAGAAGGGAGGGGGGTATCTGAAAAACTGTTTTTT. It is translated as CASSQEGRGVSEKLFF.

In its sample, this clone was seen a few times. The rearrangement joins TRBV29-1 to TRBJ2-5; tentatively, D is TRBD2 (5 bases). The CDR3 consists of 12 residues. Germline V gene data show CDR1 as SQVTM and CDR2 as ANQGSEA. Trimming cost V 7 bases and J 5 bases, with 14 bases left between them. CDR3 DNA: TGCAGCGGTCGGACGGCGGGCGAGACCCAGTACTTC. It codes for CSGRTAGETQYF.

The J gene is TRBJ1-5, the V gene TRBV3-1 (or the pseudogene TRBV3-2), with D hard to call. The CDR3 has 15 amino acids. Trimming cost V 3 bases and J 0 bases, with 9 bases left between them. Germline V gives CDR1 LGHDT, CDR2 YNNKEL (reference sequence). The CDR3 sequence: CASSQGIHSNQPQHF. In nucleotides, the CDR3 is TGTGCCAGCAGCCAGGGGATTCATAGCAATCAGCCCCAGCATTTT.